The 29 T cell receptor beta chains given below trace back to one sample, sequenced in a study of control samples from healthy donors and cancer patients. The method was immunoSEQ multiplex PCR; TCRdb's version includes in-frame clones alone and lacks a portion of them. The table records roughly 100,000 clones, roughly 89% of them present only once. The source material was blood. These receptors came from a human donor in good health. The donor label of this sample is uncertain.

V is TRBV5-1 and J is TRBJ1-4; 9 nucleotides match TRBD1. CDR1 and CDR2 from the germline V gene are SGHRS and YFSETQ. Trimming took 3 bases from V and 4 from J; bases not matched to a gene: 7. The CDR3 loop spans 16 amino acids. CDR3 protein: CASSWRDRVGNEKLFF. CDR3 nucleotides: TGCGCCAGCAGCTGGAGGGACAGGGTTGGTAATGAAAAACTGTTTTTT.

In its sample, this clone was seen once. This chain links TRBV30 with TRBJ2-4, with D perhaps matching TRBD1 (5 bases). CDR1 is GTSNPN, CDR2 SVGIG, per germline (reference sequence). V was trimmed by 0 bases and J by 0 bases, leaving 12 bases between them. This CDR3 comprises 16 residues. The DNA of the CDR3 is TGTGCCTGGAGTGTCGGACAATTCCTAGCCAAAAACATTCAGTACTTC. It specifies CAWSVGQFLAKNIQYF.

This clone showed up just once. The rearrangement uses TRBV18 and TRBJ2-3; D is perhaps TRBD2 (6 bases). The germline V gene encodes CDR1 KGHSH and CDR2 LQKENI. The ends were cut back, 2 bases at V and 6 bases at J, with 18 bases in the middle. The CDR3 has 16 amino acids. The CDR3 coding sequence is TGTGCCAGCTCACCAGGGCGAGGGACTCCCACCGATACGCAGTATTTT. Its protein is CASSPGRGTPTDTQYF.

This chain joins TRBV19 and TRBJ2-3; no clear D gene. The length of the CDR3 is 14 residues. The germline V and J ends were trimmed by 5 bases and 0 bases, with 9 bases remaining between them. The germline CDR1 and CDR2 sequences are LNHDA and SQIVND (reference sequence). The CDR3 loop is CASSYSLSTDTQYF. CDR3 bases: TGTGCCAGTAGTTACTCCCTTAGCACAGATACGCAGTATTTT.

The rearrangement links TRBV19 to TRBJ1-5; D possibly corresponds to TRBD1 (6 bases). CDR3 size: 17 residues. Germline loops: CDR1 LNHDA, CDR2 SQIVND (reference sequence). Trimming shortened V by 4 bases and J by 3 bases, and 19 bases separated the two germline ends. Here the CDR3 reads CASSKQTADRYNQPQHF. CDR3 bases: TGTGCCAGTAGTAAACAAACGGCGGACAGATACAATCAGCCCCAGCATTTT. The whole variable domain, remainder taken from reference TRBV19 and TRBJ1-5, is DGGITQSPKYLFRKEGQNVTLSCEQNLNHDAMYWYRQDPGQGLRLIYYSQIVNDFQKGDIAEGYSVSREKKESFPLTVTSAQKNPTAFYLCASSKQTADRYNQPQHFGDGTRLSIL.

DNA of the CDR3: TGTGCCAGATACACACCGCGGAGAGGAGCCAAAAACATTCAGTACTTC. Translating gives CARYTPRRGAKNIQYF. J is TRBJ2-4 and V is TRBV3-1 (or the pseudogene TRBV3-2); D call uncertain. The V and J ends lost 9 bases and 0 bases respectively, with 18 bases between them. Germline-derived CDR1 and CDR2 are LGHDT and YNNKEL (reference sequence). This CDR3 spans 16 amino acids.

This clone was seen once. The chain joins TRBV27 to TRBJ2-2; D may correspond to TRBD1 or TRBD2 (5 bases each). V lost 7 bases to trimming and J lost 0 bases, with 9 bases between them. CDR3 length: 14 residues. The V gene's germline CDR1 is MNHEY and CDR2 SMNVEV (reference sequence). DNA for the CDR3: TGTGCCAGCAAGCCGGGGCCGAACACCGGGGAGCTGTTTTTT. Encoded protein: CASKPGPNTGELFF.

This clone was counted many times. This chain uses TRBV6-5 with TRBJ1-1; no definite D call. V gave up 0 bases and J gave up 5 bases, with 7 bases separating them. This CDR3 has 13 residues. Per germline, CDR1 MNHEY and CDR2 SVGAGI. The CDR3 loop is CASSYSIGTEAFF. The DNA for the CDR3 is TGTGCCAGCAGTTACTCAATCGGTACTGAAGCTTTCTTT.

The chain has TRBV5-6 and TRBJ1-3; 7 bases line up with TRBD1. Germline V CDR1 and CDR2: SGHDT, YYEEEE. The CDR3 is made up of 16 amino acids. V shed 6 bases and J 4 bases; nucleotides not matched to a gene: 13. The CDR3 coding sequence is TGTGCCAGCACCCTCCCAGGACAGGAAAGGGGAAACACCATATATTTT. Encoded protein: CASTLPGQERGNTIYF.

This clone was observed a single time. J is TRBJ1-2 and V is TRBV9, with a weak D call TRBD1 (5 bases). Germline V lookup: CDR1 SGDLS, CDR2 YYNGEE. There are 15 residues in the CDR3. V shed 3 bases and J shed 6 bases, with 18 bases lying between them. The CDR3 spells CASSAREVDTDGYTF. In DNA form, the CDR3 reads TGTGCCAGCAGCGCCAGGGAAGTTGACACAGATGGCTACACCTTC. Based on the CDR3 plus reference TRBV9 and TRBJ1-2, the full variable domain is DSGVTQTPKHLITATGQRVTLRCSPRSGDLSVYWYQQSLDQGLQFLIQYYNGEERAKGNILERFSAQQFPDLHSELNLSSLELGDSALYFCASSAREVDTDGYTFGSGTRLTVV.

The V and J genes are TRBV5-5 and TRBJ2-4, with no clear D. The CDR3 is 14 amino acids. Looked up from germline, CDR1 is SGHKS and CDR2 is YYEKEE (reference sequence). Deletions cut 4 bases from V and 7 bases from J, with 15 bases between. CDR3 in DNA: TGTGCCAGCAGCAGATCCGGGCCCCTGAACATTCAGTACTTC. Its protein product is CASSRSGPLNIQYF.

The DNA of the CDR3 is TGTGCCAGCAGTGGAGCGGACGTCCAGTACTTC. Amino acids: CASSGADVQYF. The chain recombines TRBV6-1 with TRBJ2-5; TRBD2 might be the D (5 bases). The CDR3 totals 11 residues. Per the germline V gene, CDR1 is MNHNS and CDR2 is SASEGT. Trimming removed 4 bases at V and 10 bases at J, with 10 bases between.

The chain is built from TRBV7-2 and TRBJ2-1, with 10 bases aligning to TRBD2. This CDR3 has 17 amino acids. Trimming removed 2 bases from V and 2 bases from J; junction bases left unmatched: 6. Germline V lookup: CDR1 SGHTA, CDR2 FQGNSA. This CDR3 reads CASSLTPSGGAYNEQFF. DNA of the CDR3: TGTGCCAGCAGCTTAACCCCGAGCGGGGGGGCCTACAATGAGCAGTTCTTC.

This rearrangement joins TRBV6-1 to TRBJ1-5; weak D call: TRBD1 (5 bases). Looked up from germline, CDR1 is MNHNS and CDR2 is SASEGT. This CDR3 contains 13 residues. V dropped 1 base and J dropped 7 bases, with 8 bases sitting between them. Here the CDR3 DNA reads TGTGCCAGCAGTGAAGAACGGGGCCAGCCCCAGCATTTT. This translates into CASSEERGQPQHF.

The chain combines TRBV18 with TRBJ1-5; no clear D gene. This CDR3 has 14 residues. Looked up from germline, CDR1 is KGHSH and CDR2 is LQKENI. The germline V and J ends were trimmed by 1 base and 2 bases, with 6 bases remaining between them. This CDR3 is CASSPQGGNQPQHF. DNA of the CDR3: TGTGCCAGCTCACCACAGGGTGGCAATCAGCCCCAGCATTTT.

The genes are TRBV21-1 and TRBJ2-1; TRBD2, the table's D call, lacks a check against the DNA. TRBV21-1 is termed a pseudogene. This CDR3 spans 13 amino acids. The CDR3 region has the DNA TGTGCCAACGCCGGGACTAGTCGTAATGAGCAGTTCTTC. Translated, it gives CANAGTSRNEQFF.

The chain combines TRBV30 with TRBJ1-1; the D is unclear. The CDR3 is 13 residues long. Germline CDR1 reads GTSNPN; CDR2 reads SVGIG (reference sequence). Trimming took off 1 base at V and 5 bases at J, with 11 bases between the two ends. In DNA form, the CDR3 reads TGTGCCTGGAGTGACCGGGGTGGTACTGAAGCTTTCTTT. Its translation is CAWSDRGGTEAFF. Looking up the rest from reference TRBV30 and TRBJ1-1 gives the full variable domain: SQTIHQWPATLVQPVGSPLSLECTVEGTSNPNLYWYRQAAGRGLQLLFYSVGIGQISSEVPQNLSASRPQDRQFILSSKKLLLSDSGFYLCAWSDRGGTEAFFGQGTRLTVV.

The V gene is TRBV19, the J gene TRBJ1-3; no firm D call. V was cut by 6 bases and J by 0 bases, with 6 bases left in between. Germline V gene lookup returns CDR1 LNHDA and CDR2 SQIVND (reference sequence). The CDR3 totals 13 residues. The CDR3 region is CASSKSSGNTIYF. CDR3 DNA: TGTGCCAGTAGCAAGAGCTCTGGAAACACCATATATTTT.

V and J are TRBV6-1 and TRBJ1-1; 9 bases match TRBD1. This CDR3 spans 15 amino acids. In germline, CDR1 is MNHNS, CDR2 SASEGT. V lost 3 bases to trimming and J lost 5 bases; unmatched junction nucleotides: 7. Here the CDR3 DNA reads TGTGCCAGCAGTGATATGGACAGGGGTGAAACTGAAGCTTTCTTT. It translates to CASSDMDRGETEAFF.

This clone was seen a single time. This sequence joins TRBV2 and TRBJ2-5, with D perhaps matching TRBD1 or TRBD2 (6 bases each). This CDR3 has 16 residues. V lost 7 bases to trimming and J lost 4 bases, with 22 bases between them. Germline V gives CDR1 SNHLY, CDR2 FYNNEI. The CDR3 DNA reads as TGTGCCAGCACCCCCGGCGGGACACACGGGTTAGAGACCCAGTACTTC. Translation gives CASTPGGTHGLETQYF.

The V gene is TRBV6-2 or TRBV6-3, the J gene TRBJ1-5; D is possibly TRBD1 (5 bases). The V and J ends lost 4 bases and 2 bases respectively, with 12 bases between them. The length of the CDR3 is 15 residues. Per the germline V gene, CDR1 is MNHEY and CDR2 is SVGEGT. The CDR3 sequence: CASSWEGGGNQPQHF. The CDR3 DNA reads TGTGCCAGCAGTTGGGAGGGAGGGGGCAATCAGCCCCAGCATTTT.

The V call is TRBV2, the J call TRBJ1-2; 8 bases align to TRBD1. CDR1 and CDR2 from the germline V gene are SNHLY and FYNNEI. J lost 5 bases, V lost 6 bases, and 11 bases had no gene match. The CDR3 contains 15 residues. CDR3 in DNA: TGTGCCAGCAGAAATGGACAGGGAGTATTTTATGGCTACACCTTC. Its protein product is CASRNGQGVFYGYTF.

The chain links TRBV7-3 to TRBJ1-6; D gene ambiguous. Germline V gene lookup returns CDR1 SGHTA and CDR2 FQGTGA. Trimming stripped 5 bases from V and 5 bases from J, with 13 bases between. The CDR3 length is 15 residues. CDR3 amino acids: CASSTTGTNNSPLHF. CDR3 in DNA: TGTGCCAGCAGCACCACCGGAACAAATAATTCACCCCTCCACTTT. Variable domain in full (rest from reference TRBV7-3 and TRBJ1-6): GAGVSQTPSNKVTEKGKYVELRCDPISGHTALYWYRQSLGQGPEFLIYFQGTGAADDSGLPNDRFFAVRPEGSVSTLKIQRTERGDSAVYLCASSTTGTNNSPLHFGNGTRLTVT.

The chain carries TRBV28 and TRBJ1-2; perhaps TRBD1 as D (5 bases). The V end was cut by 6 bases, the J end by 4 bases, with 15 bases between. Germline V gene sequence: CDR1 MDHEN, CDR2 SYDVKM. This CDR3 is 14 amino acids long. The CDR3 loop reads CASRKTGTGYGYTF. The CDR3 bases are TGTGCCAGCAGGAAAACCGGGACGGGCTATGGCTACACCTTC.

The V and J genes are TRBV10-3 and TRBJ1-4; a weak D match, TRBD1 (6 bases). CDR3 size: 13 residues. Trimming shortened V by 6 bases and J by 3 bases, and 8 bases separated the two germline ends. The germline V gene has CDR1 ENHRY and CDR2 SYGVKD. This CDR3 reads CAIRGQPNEKLFF. CDR3 nucleotides: TGTGCCATCAGAGGACAGCCTAATGAAAAACTGTTTTTT.

This clone showed up just once. The rearrangement joins TRBV6-5 to TRBJ2-3; 12 positions agree with TRBD2. With 7 bases clipped from V and 8 bases from J, the junction kept 7 bases outside the gene matches. This CDR3 is 14 amino acids long. Germline loops: CDR1 MNHEY, CDR2 SVGAGI. The chain's CDR3 is CASTSGGAGGTQYF. As DNA, the CDR3 is TGTGCCAGCACTAGCGGGGGGGCCGGGGGTACGCAGTATTTT.

The chain has TRBV7-2 and TRBJ1-5; 8 bases line up with TRBD1. The junction had 8 bases not matched to a gene; V was cut back by 3 bases and J by 7 bases. Germline V gene data show CDR1 as SGHTA and CDR2 as FQGNSA. The CDR3 covers 15 residues. Here the CDR3 reads CASSLEDRVGQPQHF. In DNA form, the CDR3 reads TGTGCCAGCAGCTTGGAGGACAGGGTTGGACAGCCCCAGCATTTT.

V is TRBV19 and J is TRBJ2-7; 9 nucleotides align to TRBD1. The V segment lost 3 bases and the J segment 2 bases; nucleotides outside the gene matches: 2. Germline CDR1 LNHDA, CDR2 SQIVND (reference sequence). The CDR3 has 14 amino acids. The chain's CDR3 is CASSIGTGTYEQYF. The CDR3, as DNA: TGTGCCAGTAGTATCGGGACAGGGACCTACGAGCAGTACTTC.

The chain carries TRBV19 and TRBJ1-6, with D tentatively TRBD1 (5 bases). This CDR3 comprises 16 residues. Germline values: CDR1 LNHDA, CDR2 SQIVND (reference sequence). V lost 4 bases and J 4 bases, leaving 14 bases between the germline ends. The CDR3 reads CASSKARDGYNSPLHF. DNA of the CDR3: TGTGCCAGTAGTAAGGCCCGGGACGGATATAATTCACCCCTCCACTTT.